This TCR beta chain was captured in a study of molecular identifiers for immune sequencing clone quantification. Study context: In replicates, RNA from about 21,000 or 97,000 naive CD8 cells was divided five ways and four parts were sequenced.

For this clonotype: A read error is possible here, since a much larger clone lies one base away.

Preparation methods for the bulk TCR libraries were those previously described, with listed TCR primers. TCRdb itself ran the PCR reads through MiXCR, one entry per CDR3 protein. The data contain about 630,000 distinct CDR3 sequences, roughly 27% of them singletons. The CDR3 covers 14 residues. Germline V lookup: CDR1 SQVTM, CDR2 ANQGSEA. The chain uses TRBV29-1 and TRBJ2-3; perhaps D is TRBD1 or TRBD2 (5 bases each). This receptor was obtained from a human donor in good health. Some libraries in this study had Jurkat cell RNA spiked in. Specimen: naive CD8+ T cells from blood, with Jurkat cell RNA spiked in. Subset described: FACS-sorted CD8+CD4-CCR7+CD45RA+ naive T cells. As DNA, the CDR3 is TGCAGCGTTGAGGGTGAGCGGTACACAGGTACGCAGTATTTT. Translated, it gives CSVEGERYTGTQYF.